This T cell receptor beta chain was recorded in a study of T cell responses to AZD1222 COVID-19 vaccine. The CDR3 runs 13 residues. Germline V gene lookup returns CDR1 MNHEY and CDR2 SVGEGT. V lost 2 bases to trimming and J lost 2 bases, with 7 bases between them. Clones were sequenced by immunoSEQ multiplex PCR, and TCRdb holds only the in-frame ones, with some missing. The sample has roughly 150,000 clones, roughly 88% seen once. Study-wide findings and caveats: Among the donors, most were white British and more were female, and clonal diversity was possibly underestimated.

With respect to this clone: Antigen: not known.

The sequencing here drew on peripheral blood, taken 28 days after the second AZD1222 dose. V gene TRBV6-2 or TRBV6-3 combines with J gene TRBJ2-7; D gene unclear. The TCR was taken from an adult who received the AZD1222 COVID-19 vaccine. The CDR3 spells CASSYDLPYEQYF. The CDR3 DNA reads TGTGCCAGCAGTTACGACTTACCCTACGAGCAGTACTTC.